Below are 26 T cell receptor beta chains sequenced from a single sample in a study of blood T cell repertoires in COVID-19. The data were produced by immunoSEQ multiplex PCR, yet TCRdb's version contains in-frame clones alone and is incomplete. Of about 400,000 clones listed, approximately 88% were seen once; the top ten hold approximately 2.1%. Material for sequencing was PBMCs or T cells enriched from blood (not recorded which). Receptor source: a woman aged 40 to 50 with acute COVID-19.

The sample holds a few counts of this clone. Here the CDR3 DNA reads TGTGCCAGCAGGCCAGGGGGCCACTATGGCTACACCTTC. Encoded protein: CASRPGGHYGYTF. The chain joins TRBV28 to TRBJ1-2; 8 bases align to TRBD1. CDR3 size: 13 residues. Unmatched junction bases numbered 3, after V lost 6 bases and J lost 3 bases. From germline, CDR1 is MDHEN and CDR2 SYDVKM.

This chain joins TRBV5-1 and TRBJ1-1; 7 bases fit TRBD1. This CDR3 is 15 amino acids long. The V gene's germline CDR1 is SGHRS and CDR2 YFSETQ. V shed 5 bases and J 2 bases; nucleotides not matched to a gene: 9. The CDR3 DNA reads TGCGCCAGCAGACCTACAGGGGTAGGAAACACTGAAGCTTTCTTT. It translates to CASRPTGVGNTEAFF.

CDR3 sequence (DNA): TGTGCCAGCAGTGGCCTAATTAGCGGGGGGCACACAGATACGCAGTATTTT. It encodes CASSGLISGGHTDTQYF. This rearrangement joins TRBV6-1 to TRBJ2-3; 10 nucleotides match TRBD2. The CDR3 is 17 residues long. The V gene end was trimmed by 4 bases and the J gene end by 2 bases; junction bases not matched to a gene: 9. Germline values: CDR1 MNHNS, CDR2 SASEGT.

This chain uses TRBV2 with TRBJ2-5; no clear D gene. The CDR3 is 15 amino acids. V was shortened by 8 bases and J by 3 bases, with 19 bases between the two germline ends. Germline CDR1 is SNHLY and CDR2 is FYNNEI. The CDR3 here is CASDGGQRQKETQYF. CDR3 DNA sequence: TGTGCCAGCGATGGCGGTCAGAGGCAGAAAGAGACCCAGTACTTC.

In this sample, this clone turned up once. CDR3 in DNA: TGTGCCTGGACTCAGGGCTCCGCGGATACGCAGTATTTT. It is translated as CAWTQGSADTQYF. The V and J genes are TRBV30 and TRBJ2-3, with D possibly being TRBD1 (5 bases). The CDR3 is 13 residues long. V was cut by 4 bases and J by 6 bases, with 14 bases left in between. In germline, CDR1 is GTSNPN, CDR2 SVGIG (reference sequence).

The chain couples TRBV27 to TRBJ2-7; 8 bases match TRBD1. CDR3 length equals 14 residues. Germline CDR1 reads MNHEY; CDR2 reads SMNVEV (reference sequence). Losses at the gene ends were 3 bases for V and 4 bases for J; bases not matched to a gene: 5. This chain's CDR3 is CASSFLDRVYEQYF. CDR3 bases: TGTGCCAGCAGTTTTCTGGACAGGGTATACGAGCAGTACTTC.

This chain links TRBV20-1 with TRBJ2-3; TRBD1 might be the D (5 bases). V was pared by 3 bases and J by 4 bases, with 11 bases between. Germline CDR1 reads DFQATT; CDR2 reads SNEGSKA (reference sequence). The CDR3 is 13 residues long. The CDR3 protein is CSASGRAADTQYF. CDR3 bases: TGCAGTGCTAGTGGCAGGGCGGCAGATACGCAGTATTTT.

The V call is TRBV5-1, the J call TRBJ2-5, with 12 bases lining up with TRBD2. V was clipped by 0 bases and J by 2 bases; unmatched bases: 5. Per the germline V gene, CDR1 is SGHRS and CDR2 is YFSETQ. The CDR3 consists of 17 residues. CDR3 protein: CASSLALAGGLQETQYF. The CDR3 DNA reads TGCGCCAGCAGCTTGGCCCTAGCGGGGGGGCTTCAAGAGACCCAGTACTTC.

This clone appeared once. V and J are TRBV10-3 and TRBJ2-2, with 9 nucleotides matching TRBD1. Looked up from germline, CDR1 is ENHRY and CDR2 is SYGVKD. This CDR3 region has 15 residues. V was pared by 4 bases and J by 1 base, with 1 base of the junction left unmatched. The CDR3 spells CAISGTGVNTGELFF. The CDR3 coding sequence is TGTGCCATCAGTGGGACAGGGGTGAACACCGGGGAGCTGTTTTTT.

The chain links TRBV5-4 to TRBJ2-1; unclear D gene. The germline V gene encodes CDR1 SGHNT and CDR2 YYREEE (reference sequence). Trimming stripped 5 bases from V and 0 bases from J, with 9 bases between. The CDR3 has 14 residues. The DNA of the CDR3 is TGTGCCAGCAGGGGCCAGAGCTCCTACAATGAGCAGTTCTTC. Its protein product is CASRGQSSYNEQFF.

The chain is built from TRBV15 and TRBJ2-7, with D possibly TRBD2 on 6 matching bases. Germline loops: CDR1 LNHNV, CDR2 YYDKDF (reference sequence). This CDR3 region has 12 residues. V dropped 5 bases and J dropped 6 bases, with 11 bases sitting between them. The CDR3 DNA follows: TGTGCCACCAGCCCAACCGGGGGCGAGCAGTACTTC. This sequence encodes CATSPTGGEQYF.

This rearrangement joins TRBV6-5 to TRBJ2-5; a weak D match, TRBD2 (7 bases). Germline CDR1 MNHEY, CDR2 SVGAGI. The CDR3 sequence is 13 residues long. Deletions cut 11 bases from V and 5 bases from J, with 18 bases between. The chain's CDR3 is CAESTGGRETQYF. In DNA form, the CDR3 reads TGTGCCGAAAGCACGGGGGGCAGGGAGACCCAGTACTTC.

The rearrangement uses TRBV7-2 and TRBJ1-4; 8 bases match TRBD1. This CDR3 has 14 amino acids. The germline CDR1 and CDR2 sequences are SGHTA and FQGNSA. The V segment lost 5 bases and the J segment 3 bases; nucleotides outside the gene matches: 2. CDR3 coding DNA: TGTGCCAGCAGCCAGGGGGCGGCTAATGAAAAACTGTTTTTT. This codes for CASSQGAANEKLFF.

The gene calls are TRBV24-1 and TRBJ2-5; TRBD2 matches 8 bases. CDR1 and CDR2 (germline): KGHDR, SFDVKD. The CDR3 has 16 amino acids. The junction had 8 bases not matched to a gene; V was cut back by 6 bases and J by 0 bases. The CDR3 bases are TGTGCCACCAGTTCTATTTACGGGGGGGACCAAGAGACCCAGTACTTC. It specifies CATSSIYGGDQETQYF.

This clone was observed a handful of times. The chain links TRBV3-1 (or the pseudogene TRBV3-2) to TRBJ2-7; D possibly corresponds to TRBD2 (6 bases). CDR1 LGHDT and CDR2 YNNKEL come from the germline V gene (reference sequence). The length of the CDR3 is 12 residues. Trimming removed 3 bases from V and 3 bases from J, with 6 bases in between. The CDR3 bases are TGTGCCAGCAGCCACGGGGGCTACGAGCAGTACTTC. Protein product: CASSHGGYEQYF.

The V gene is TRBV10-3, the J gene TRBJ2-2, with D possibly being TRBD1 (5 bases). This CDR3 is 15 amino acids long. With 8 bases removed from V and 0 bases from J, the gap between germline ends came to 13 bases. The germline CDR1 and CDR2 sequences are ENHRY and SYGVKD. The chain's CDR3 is CAIGRADTNTGELFF. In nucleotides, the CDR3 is TGTGCCATCGGCCGTGCGGACACGAACACCGGGGAGCTGTTTTTT.

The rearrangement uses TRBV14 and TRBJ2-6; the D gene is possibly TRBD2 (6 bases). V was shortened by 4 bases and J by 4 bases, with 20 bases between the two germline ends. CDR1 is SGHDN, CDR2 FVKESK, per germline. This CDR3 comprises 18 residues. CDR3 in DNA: TGTGCCAGCAGCCGAGAAAGAGGAGGGGTATCGGGGGCCAACGTCCTGACTTTC. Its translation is CASSRERGGVSGANVLTF.

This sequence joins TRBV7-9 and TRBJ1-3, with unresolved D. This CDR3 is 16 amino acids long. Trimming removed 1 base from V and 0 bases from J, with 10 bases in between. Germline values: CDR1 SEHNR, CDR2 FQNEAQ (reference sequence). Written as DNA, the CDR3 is TGTGCCAGCAGCTTAGGTGCGGGCACCTCTGGAAACACCATATATTTT. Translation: CASSLGAGTSGNTIYF.

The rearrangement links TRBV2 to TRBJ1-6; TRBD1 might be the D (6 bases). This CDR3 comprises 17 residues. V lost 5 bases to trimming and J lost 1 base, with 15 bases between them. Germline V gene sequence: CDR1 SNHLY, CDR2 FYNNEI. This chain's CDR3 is CASSSSDRISYNSPLHF. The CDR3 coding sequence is TGTGCCAGCAGTTCCAGCGACAGGATTTCCTATAATTCACCCCTCCACTTT.

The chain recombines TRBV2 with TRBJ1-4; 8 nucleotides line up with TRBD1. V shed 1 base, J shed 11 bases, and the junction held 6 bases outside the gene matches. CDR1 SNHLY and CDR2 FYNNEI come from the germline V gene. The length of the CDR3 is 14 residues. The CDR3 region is CASSEGTGRRKLFF. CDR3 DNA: TGTGCCAGCAGTGAAGGGACAGGGCGTCGGAAACTGTTTTTT. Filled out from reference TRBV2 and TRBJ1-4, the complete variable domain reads EPEVTQTPSHQVTQMGQEVILRCVPISNHLYFYWYRQILGQKVEFLVSFYNNEISEKSEIFDDQFSVERPDGSNFTLKIRSTKLEDSAMYFCASSEGTGRRKLFFGSGTQLSVL.

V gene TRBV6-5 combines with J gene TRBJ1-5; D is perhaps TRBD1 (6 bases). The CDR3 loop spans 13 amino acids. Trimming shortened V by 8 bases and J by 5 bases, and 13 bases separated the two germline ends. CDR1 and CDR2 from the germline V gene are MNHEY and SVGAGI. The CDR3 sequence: CASLGDKYQPQHF. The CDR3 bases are TGTGCCAGCCTTGGGGACAAATATCAGCCCCAGCATTTT.

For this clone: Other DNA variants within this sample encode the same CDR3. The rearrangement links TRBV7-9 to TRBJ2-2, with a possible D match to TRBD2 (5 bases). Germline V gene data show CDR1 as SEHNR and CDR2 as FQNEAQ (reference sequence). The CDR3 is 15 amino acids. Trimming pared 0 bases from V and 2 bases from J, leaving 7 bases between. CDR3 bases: TGTGCCAGCAGCTTAGCCAGCGGCAACACCGGGGAGCTGTTTTTT. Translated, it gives CASSLASGNTGELFF.

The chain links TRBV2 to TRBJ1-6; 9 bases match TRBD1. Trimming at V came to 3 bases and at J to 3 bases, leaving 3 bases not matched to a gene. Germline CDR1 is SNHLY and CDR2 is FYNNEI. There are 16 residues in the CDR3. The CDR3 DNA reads TGTGCCAGCAGTGAGGGGACAGGGAGCTATAATTCACCCCTCCACTTT. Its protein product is CASSEGTGSYNSPLHF.

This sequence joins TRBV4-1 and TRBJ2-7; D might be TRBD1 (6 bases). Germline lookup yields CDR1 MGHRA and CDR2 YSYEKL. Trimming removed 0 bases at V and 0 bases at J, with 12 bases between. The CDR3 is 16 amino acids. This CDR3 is CASSQELDRYSYEQYF. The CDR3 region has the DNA TGCGCCAGCAGCCAAGAATTAGACAGGTACTCCTACGAGCAGTACTTC.

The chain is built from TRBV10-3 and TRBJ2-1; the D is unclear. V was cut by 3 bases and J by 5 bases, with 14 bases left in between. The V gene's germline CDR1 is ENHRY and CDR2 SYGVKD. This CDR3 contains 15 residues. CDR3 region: CAISDPYAPNNEQFF. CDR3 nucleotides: TGTGCCATCAGTGACCCCTACGCTCCGAACAATGAGCAGTTCTTC.

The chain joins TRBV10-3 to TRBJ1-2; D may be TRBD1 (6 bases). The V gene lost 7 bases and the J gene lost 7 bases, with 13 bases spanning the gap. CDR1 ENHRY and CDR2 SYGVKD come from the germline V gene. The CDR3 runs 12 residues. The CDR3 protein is CAIIGTSGGYTF. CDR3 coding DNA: TGTGCCATCATCGGGACATCAGGTGGCTACACCTTC.